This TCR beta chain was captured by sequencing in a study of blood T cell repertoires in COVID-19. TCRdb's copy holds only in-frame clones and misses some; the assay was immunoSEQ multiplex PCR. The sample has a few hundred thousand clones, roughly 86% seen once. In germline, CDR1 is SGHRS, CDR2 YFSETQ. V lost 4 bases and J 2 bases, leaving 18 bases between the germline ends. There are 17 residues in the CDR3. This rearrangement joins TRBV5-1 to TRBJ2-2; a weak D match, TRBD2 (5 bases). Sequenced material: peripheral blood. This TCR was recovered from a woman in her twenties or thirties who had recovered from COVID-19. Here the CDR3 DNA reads TGCGCCAGCAGCCGACCCCGGATCCGGGAAAACACCGGGGAGCTGTTTTTT. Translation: CASSRPRIRENTGELFF.